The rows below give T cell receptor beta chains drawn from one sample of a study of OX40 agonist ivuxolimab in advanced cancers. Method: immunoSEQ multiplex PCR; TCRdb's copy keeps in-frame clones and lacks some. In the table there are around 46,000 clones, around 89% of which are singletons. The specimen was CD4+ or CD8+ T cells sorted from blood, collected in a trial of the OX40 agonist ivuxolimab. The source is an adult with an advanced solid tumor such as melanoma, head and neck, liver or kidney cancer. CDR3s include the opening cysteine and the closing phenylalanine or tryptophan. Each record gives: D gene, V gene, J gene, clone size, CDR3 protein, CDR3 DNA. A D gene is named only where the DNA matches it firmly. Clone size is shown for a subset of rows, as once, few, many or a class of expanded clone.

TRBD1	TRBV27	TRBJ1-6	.	CASSLRGQGLDSSPLHF	TGTGCCAGCAGTCTTCGAGGACAGGGTTTGGATTCTTCACCCCTCCACTTT
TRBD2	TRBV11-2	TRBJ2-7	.	CASSHTSGSAYEQYF	TGTGCCAGCAGCCATACTAGCGGGAGCGCCTACGAGCAGTACTTC
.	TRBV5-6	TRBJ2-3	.	CASSPWEYFSTDTQYF	TGTGCCAGCAGCCCTTGGGAGTACTTTAGCACAGATACGCAGTATTTT
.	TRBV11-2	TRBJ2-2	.	CASSLAPRRAGELFF	TGTGCCAGCAGCTTAGCCCCAAGACGGGCCGGGGAGCTGTTTTTT
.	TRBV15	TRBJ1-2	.	CATRYTGTRDGYTF	TGTGCCACCAGGTACACCGGGACCCGGGATGGCTACACCTTC
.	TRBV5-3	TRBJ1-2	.	CARTPAAGLDYGYTF	TGTGCCAGAACACCCGCAGCAGGGCTGGACTATGGCTACACCTTC
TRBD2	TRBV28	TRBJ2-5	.	CASSLWAGRVGETQYF	TGTGCCAGCAGTTTATGGGCCGGGAGGGTAGGAGAGACCCAGTACTTC
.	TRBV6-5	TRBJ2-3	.	CASSFDGLTDTQYF	TGTGCCAGCAGTTTCGATGGCCTCACAGATACGCAGTATTTT
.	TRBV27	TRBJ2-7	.	CASSSIQGYEQYF	TGTGCCAGCAGTTCAATCCAGGGCTACGAGCAGTACTTC
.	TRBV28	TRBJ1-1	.	CASSFKGWTEAFF	TGTGCCAGCAGTTTTAAGGGATGGACTGAAGCTTTCTTT
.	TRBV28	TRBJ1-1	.	CASSFLNTEAFF	TGTGCCAGCAGTTTCCTGAACACTGAAGCTTTCTTT
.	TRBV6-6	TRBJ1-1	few	CASRQLNTEAFF	TGTGCCAGCAGACAGTTGAACACTGAAGCTTTCTTT
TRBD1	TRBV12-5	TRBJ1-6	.	CASGLDTGGWSPLHF	TGTGCTAGTGGTTTGGATACAGGGGGCTGGTCACCCCTCCACTTT
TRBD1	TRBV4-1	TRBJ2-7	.	CASSLPGTGDSEQYF	TGCGCCAGCAGCCTGCCCGGGACAGGGGACTCCGAGCAGTACTTC
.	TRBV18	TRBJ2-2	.	CASSPWAENTGELFF	TGTGCCAGCTCACCATGGGCAGAGAACACCGGGGAGCTGTTTTTT
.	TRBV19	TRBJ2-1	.	CASSLGPVGSYNEQFF	TGTGCCAGTAGTTTAGGGCCCGTCGGGTCCTACAATGAGCAGTTCTTC
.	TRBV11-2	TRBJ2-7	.	CASSTPGTSYEQYF	TGTGCCAGCAGTACCCCGGGCACTTCCTACGAGCAGTACTTC
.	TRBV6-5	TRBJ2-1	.	CASSYWPSRLNEQFF	TGTGCCAGCAGTTACTGGCCTTCCCGGCTCAATGAGCAGTTCTTC
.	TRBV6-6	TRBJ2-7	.	CASTELDEQYF	TGTGCCAGCACTGAACTTGACGAGCAGTACTTC
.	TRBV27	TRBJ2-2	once	CASSLSANTGELFF	TGTGCCAGCAGTTTATCCGCAAACACCGGGGAGCTGTTTTTT
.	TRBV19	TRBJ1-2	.	CASSIDYSYGYTF	TGTGCCAGTAGTATTGATTATAGCTATGGCTACACCTTC
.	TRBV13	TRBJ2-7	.	CASSPGGGQAAGYEQYF	TGTGCCAGCAGCCCAGGAGGCGGACAGGCAGCGGGGTACGAGCAGTACTTC
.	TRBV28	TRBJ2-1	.	CASLASGFGQFF	TGTGCCAGCCTCGCTTCCGGATTTGGGCAGTTCTTC
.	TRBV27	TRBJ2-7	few	CASSPPSYEQYF	TGTGCCAGCAGTCCGCCTTCCTACGAGCAGTACTTC
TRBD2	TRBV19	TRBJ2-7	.	CASQLAGSYEQYF	TGTGCCAGTCAACTAGCGGGATCCTACGAGCAGTACTTC
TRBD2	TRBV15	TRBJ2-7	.	CATSRLAGDHYEQYF	TGTGCCACCAGCAGACTAGCGGGAGATCACTACGAGCAGTACTTC
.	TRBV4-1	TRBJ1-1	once	CASSQDPVNTEAFF	TGCGCCAGCAGCCAAGATCCCGTGAACACTGAAGCTTTCTTT
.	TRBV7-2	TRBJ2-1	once	CASSFTNEQFF	TGTGCCAGCAGCTTTACAAATGAGCAGTTCTTC
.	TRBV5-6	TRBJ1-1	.	CASSFLGGKWAFF	TGTGCCAGCAGCTTTCTTGGGGGAAAGTGGGCTTTCTTT
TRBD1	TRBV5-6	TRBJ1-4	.	CASSLDREYEKLFF	TGTGCCAGCAGCCTGGACAGGGAATATGAAAAACTGTTTTTT
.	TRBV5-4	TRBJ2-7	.	CASSPGGYEQYF	TGTGCCAGCAGCCCTGGAGGGTACGAGCAGTACTTC
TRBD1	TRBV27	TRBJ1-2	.	CASSPSGQVYGYTF	TGTGCCAGCAGCCCATCGGGACAGGTTTATGGCTACACCTTC
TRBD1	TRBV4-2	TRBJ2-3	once	CASSLTTSGTASTDTQYF	TGTGCCAGCAGCCTAACCACCTCTGGGACAGCTAGCACAGATACGCAGTATTTT
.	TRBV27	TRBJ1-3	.	CASSTGLSSGNTIYF	TGTGCCAGCAGTACGGGCCTGAGCTCTGGAAACACCATATATTTT
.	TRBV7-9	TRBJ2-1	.	CASSFGGEEQFF	TGTGCCAGCAGCTTCGGAGGGGAGGAGCAGTTCTTC
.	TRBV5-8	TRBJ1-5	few	CASSLMGGPNQPQHF	TGTGCCAGCAGCTTAATGGGGGGGCCCAATCAGCCCCAGCATTTT
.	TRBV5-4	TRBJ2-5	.	CASSSNWGASETQYF	TGTGCCAGCAGCAGCAATTGGGGGGCGTCTGAGACCCAGTACTTC
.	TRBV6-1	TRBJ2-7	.	CASSEAGGRHSYEQYF	TGTGCCAGCAGTGAAGCCGGGGGGCGCCACTCCTACGAGCAGTACTTC
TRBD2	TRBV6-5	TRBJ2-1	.	CASSYSERGAYNEQFF	TGTGCCAGCAGTTACTCGGAGCGGGGGGCGTACAATGAGCAGTTCTTC
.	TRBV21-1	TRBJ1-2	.	CASSKAPDRVGYGYTF	TGTGCCAGCAGCAAAGCGCCGGACAGGGTAGGGTATGGCTACACCTTC
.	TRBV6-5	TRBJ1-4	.	CASSGLDEKLFF	TGTGCCAGCAGCGGGTTGGATGAAAAACTGTTTTTT
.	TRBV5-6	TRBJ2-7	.	CASRGVGGSNPYEQYF	TGTGCCAGCAGGGGTGTGGGGGGCAGCAATCCTTACGAGCAGTACTTC
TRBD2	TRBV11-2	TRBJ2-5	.	CASSLFSSGGATKTQYF	TGTGCCAGCAGCTTATTCTCCAGCGGGGGGGCTACGAAGACCCAGTACTTC
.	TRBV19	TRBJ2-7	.	CASSIGGGEQYF	TGTGCCAGTAGTATTGGAGGGGGGGAGCAGTACTTC
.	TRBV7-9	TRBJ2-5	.	CASSLWLRDSKIQETQYF	TGTGCCAGCAGCCTCTGGTTGAGGGACTCTAAAATCCAAGAGACCCAGTACTTC
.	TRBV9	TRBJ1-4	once	CASSQGFTTNEKLFF	TGTGCCAGCAGTCAGGGATTCACAACTAATGAAAAACTGTTTTTT
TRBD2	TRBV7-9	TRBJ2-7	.	CASSGLAGVYEQYF	TGTGCCAGCAGTGGACTAGCGGGAGTCTACGAGCAGTACTTC
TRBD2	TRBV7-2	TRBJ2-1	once	CASSLDLGLADNEQFF	TGTGCCAGCAGCTTAGATCTAGGCCTAGCGGACAATGAGCAGTTCTTC
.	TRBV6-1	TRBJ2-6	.	CASSEISGANVLTF	TGTGCCAGCAGTGAGATCTCTGGGGCCAACGTCCTGACTTTC
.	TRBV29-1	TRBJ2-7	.	CSAADGSYEQYF	TGCAGCGCAGCGGACGGATCCTACGAGCAGTACTTC
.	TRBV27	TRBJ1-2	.	CASSFTQDSNYGYTF	TGTGCCAGCAGTTTTACTCAGGACAGTAACTATGGCTACACCTTC
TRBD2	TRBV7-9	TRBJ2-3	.	CASSSGLAGQTITDTQYF	TGTGCCAGCAGCTCCGGACTAGCGGGGCAAACCATCACAGATACGCAGTATTTT
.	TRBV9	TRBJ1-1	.	CASSIGQRALNTEAFF	TGTGCCAGCAGCATCGGACAGAGGGCCCTGAACACTGAAGCTTTCTTT
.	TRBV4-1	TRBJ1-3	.	CASSQEYRAVDTIYF	TGCGCCAGCAGCCAAGAATACAGGGCTGTGGACACCATATATTTT